A single sample is the source of the 13 T cell receptor beta chains below, sequenced in a study of cytomegalovirus exposure and HLA in healthy donors. Primers: 60 Vbeta forward and 13 Jbeta reverse. Assay: immunoSEQ multiplex PCR; the TCRdb copy retains only in-frame clones and omits some. In the table there are 150,000 to 200,000 clones, roughly 73% of which are singletons. Sequencing was carried out using PBMCs. The source of these receptors is a young man in good health and CMV-seropositive.

The V and J genes are TRBV6-1 and TRBJ2-3; 8 nucleotides align to TRBD1. V lost 6 bases, J lost 1 base, and 6 bases stayed unmatched. In germline, CDR1 is MNHNS, CDR2 SASEGT. The CDR3 extends over 15 amino acids. The CDR3 here is CASSGQGTGTDTQYF. The CDR3 bases are TGTGCCAGCAGCGGACAGGGAACAGGCACAGATACGCAGTATTTT.

The chain links TRBV19 to TRBJ2-5; D gene uncertain. The V end lost 6 bases, the J end lost 4 bases, and 12 bases lay between the germline ends. Germline values: CDR1 LNHDA, CDR2 SQIVND (reference sequence). This CDR3 is 13 amino acids long. This CDR3 reads CASSTTVRETQYF. The DNA of the CDR3 is TGTGCCAGTAGCACCACAGTCCGAGAGACCCAGTACTTC. Full variable domain (missing parts from reference TRBV19 and TRBJ2-5): DGGITQSPKYLFRKEGQNVTLSCEQNLNHDAMYWYRQDPGQGLRLIYYSQIVNDFQKGDIAEGYSVSREKKESFPLTVTSAQKNPTAFYLCASSTTVRETQYFGPGTRLLVL.

The chain has TRBV5-5 and TRBJ2-7; a weak D match, TRBD1 (6 bases). Trimming pared 0 bases from V and 2 bases from J, leaving 12 bases between. This CDR3 is 15 amino acids long. The germline CDR1 and CDR2 sequences are SGHKS and YYEKEE (reference sequence). The CDR3 bases are TGTGCCAGCAGCTTGGTCGCTAGGGGGACCTACGAGCAGTACTTC. Encoded protein: CASSLVARGTYEQYF.

V gene TRBV19 combines with J gene TRBJ1-1; no clear D. Trimming removed 6 bases at V and 3 bases at J, with 8 bases between. The CDR3 covers 12 residues. CDR1 is LNHDA, CDR2 SQIVND, per germline (reference sequence). For the CDR3, the DNA is TGTGCCAGTAGCACCCGGGACACTGAAGCTTTCTTT. Its translation: CASSTRDTEAFF.

The chain links TRBV7-8 to TRBJ2-1, with D unresolved. Germline V CDR1 and CDR2: SGHVS, FQNEAQ. V lost 0 bases and J 10 bases, leaving 19 bases between the germline ends. The CDR3 has 16 amino acids. In nucleotides, the CDR3 is TGTGCCAGCAGCTTAGCCCCAGTACAGAGTCTTGGCGAGCAGTTCTTC. It yields the protein CASSLAPVQSLGEQFF.

The CDR3 sequence: CASSQDPLLSGRPEQYF. CDR3 bases: TGTGCCAGCAGCCAAGATCCCCTTCTGAGCGGGAGGCCCGAGCAGTACTTC. The chain links TRBV4-2 to TRBJ2-7; 9 bases match TRBD2. CDR1 and CDR2 from the germline V gene are LGHNA and YNFKEQ. The J segment lost 6 bases and the V segment lost 0 bases, leaving 12 bases of the junction unmatched. The CDR3 contains 17 residues.

The chain combines TRBV7-9 with TRBJ2-3; TRBD2 matches 13 bases. The CDR3 has 16 residues. Germline CDR1 reads SEHNR; CDR2 reads FQNEAQ (reference sequence). The ends lost 2 bases at V and 5 bases at J; junction bases unmatched: 4. The CDR3 sequence is CASSLTSGRVRDTQYF. In DNA, the CDR3 is TGTGCCAGCAGCTTAACTAGCGGGAGGGTAAGAGATACGCAGTATTTT.

About this clone: The junction and the germline gene differ at one end; a read error may be behind it. The chain has TRBV7-9 and TRBJ2-7; TRBD2 matches at 7 bases. CDR3 length equals 14 residues. Germline V gene sequence: CDR1 SEHNR, CDR2 FQNEAQ (reference sequence). This CDR3 reads CSSSRSGTTYEQYF. The CDR3 DNA reads TGTTCCAGCAGCAGGAGCGGGACGACCTACGAGCAGTACTTC.

V gene TRBV6-5 combines with J gene TRBJ2-7, with TRBD2 matching over 12 bases. This CDR3 spans 16 amino acids. Losses at the gene ends were 4 bases for V and 7 bases for J; bases not matched to a gene: 11. Germline assignment: CDR1 MNHEY and CDR2 SVGAGI. The CDR3 region is CASSWTTSGRPLEQYF. The CDR3 DNA sequence: TGTGCCAGCAGTTGGACCACTAGCGGGAGGCCGCTGGAGCAGTACTTC.

Regarding this clone: A junction end diverges from the germline sequence, so it may reflect a read error. The rearrangement links TRBV20-1 to TRBJ1-2; D might be TRBD1 (6 bases). The CDR3 covers 11 residues. Germline assignment: CDR1 DFQATT and CDR2 SNEGSKA (reference sequence). The CDR3 loop is CSARNNGQPHF. The DNA of the CDR3 is TGCAGTGCTAGAAACAACGGACAGCCCCACTTC.

The CDR3 DNA reads TGTGCCAGCAGTCCCGAGAAACCGGATACGCAGTATTTT. Residues: CASSPEKPDTQYF. This chain links TRBV28 with TRBJ2-3, with unresolved D. The CDR3 loop spans 13 amino acids. Germline V gene sequence: CDR1 MDHEN, CDR2 SYDVKM. Trimming took off 5 bases at V and 6 bases at J, with 12 bases between the two ends.

Notes on this clone: A read error may account for a junction end that differs from germline. This rearrangement joins TRBV28 to TRBJ2-5; 13 positions agree with TRBD2. The CDR3 is made up of 16 amino acids. Germline-derived CDR1 and CDR2 are MDHEN and SYDVKM. CDR3 in amino acids: CASSLGLAGVREAQYF. The CDR3 nucleotides read TGTGCCAGCAGTTTAGGACTAGCGGGAGTTAGAGAGGCCCAGTACTTC. Complete variable domain (other parts from reference TRBV28 and TRBJ2-5): DVKVTQSSRYLVKRTGEKVFLECVQDMDHENMFWYRQDPGLGLRLIYFSYDVKMKEKGDIPEGYSVSREKKERFSLILESASTNQTSMYLCASSLGLAGVREAQYFGPGTRLLVL.

This chain joins TRBV5-1 and TRBJ2-7; 8 nucleotides align to TRBD2. The germline CDR1 and CDR2 sequences are SGHRS and YFSETQ. J gave up 2 bases and V 4 bases, and 23 bases lay outside the gene matches. The CDR3 consists of 20 residues. CDR3 loop: CASSPEGPGLVEINPYEQYF. In nucleotides, the CDR3 is TGCGCCAGCAGCCCCGAGGGTCCGGGACTAGTTGAAATAAATCCCTACGAGCAGTACTTC.